This T cell receptor beta chain was found in a study of shared clonotypes between healthy human individuals. As for the study in general: The study drew on a couple of women and a few men aged 18 to 49 as donors.

The authors ran the assay at deep level. Profiled with immunoSEQ multiplex PCR; TCRdb holds only in-frame clones, not every one. The sample yields about 1.5 million clones, 95% to 99% seen once. As for this clone: The target antigen is unknown.

Germline V CDR1 and CDR2: MNHEY, SMNVEV (reference sequence). J lost 0 bases, V lost 6 bases, and 10 bases had no gene match. The CDR3 has 17 amino acids. Study-wide findings and caveats: Specimens sampled were limited to blood, with tissue repertoires likely differing.

Free of recent acute infections or vaccinations, the donors were healthy HIV-negative adults. This sequence originates from a man younger than 40 in good health. The V call is TRBV27, the J call TRBJ2-3; 9 bases map to TRBD2. Sequences were obtained from naive CD4+ T cells sorted from blood. Subset in this sample: CD45RA+ positively selected. The CDR3 loop reads CASRTIAGVLSTDTQYF. CDR3 nucleotides: TGTGCCAGCAGGACAATAGCGGGAGTTTTAAGCACAGATACGCAGTATTTT.